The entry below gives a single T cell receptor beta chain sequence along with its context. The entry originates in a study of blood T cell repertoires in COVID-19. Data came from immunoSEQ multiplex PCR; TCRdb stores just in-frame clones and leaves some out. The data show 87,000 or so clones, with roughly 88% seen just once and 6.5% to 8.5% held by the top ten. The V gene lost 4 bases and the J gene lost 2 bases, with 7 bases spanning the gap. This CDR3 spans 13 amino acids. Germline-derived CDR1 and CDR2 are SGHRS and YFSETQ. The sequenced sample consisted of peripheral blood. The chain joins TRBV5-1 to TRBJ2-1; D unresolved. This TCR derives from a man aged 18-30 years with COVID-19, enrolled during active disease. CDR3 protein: CASSVWPYNEQFF. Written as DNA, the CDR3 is TGCGCCAGCAGCGTATGGCCCTACAATGAGCAGTTCTTC.